This T cell receptor beta chain originates from a study of blood T cells in healthy people across ages. The use of a sample-barcoded 5' primer and a J-beta primer mix characterized a second PCR of roughly 7 to 11 cycles. Via MiXCR, TCRdb re-called the 5' RACE reads, giving one row per CDR3 protein. This table has 750,000 to 850,000 distinct CDR3 sequences, just under 25% appearing once. Germline assignment: CDR1 SGHTA and CDR2 FQGTGA. This CDR3 is built from 17 residues. These data also formed part of another study, on T cells of mothers and their children.

The TCR originated in a boy between 5 and 17 years old in good health. V usage is TRBV7-3 and J usage is TRBJ2-5, with 7 bases lining up with TRBD1. The DNA end lines up better with TRBJ2-1; the J call may be wrong. The specimen sequenced was blood. DNA for the CDR3: TGTGCCAGCAGCCTCGCCCCCTCGACAGGGTTATACAATGAGCAGTTCTTC. Translating gives CASSLAPSTGLYNEQFF.